The TCR beta chain under discussion was sequenced for a study of immune characterization of retroperitoneal liposarcoma. J gave up 3 bases and V 4 bases, and 0 bases lay outside the gene matches. Germline-derived CDR1 and CDR2 are GTSNPN and SVGIG (reference sequence). The CDR3 has 12 residues. From the PCR reads, TCRdb called clonotypes with MiXCR, one entry per CDR3 protein. The repertoire holds more than 700 distinct CDR3 sequences, with about 32% as singletons. Material for sequencing was tumor tissue. V is TRBV30 and J is TRBJ2-1, with 7 bases lining up with TRBD2. The sequence derives from a male donor with retroperitoneal liposarcoma. The DNA for the CDR3 is TGTGCCTGGACTAGCGGCTACAATGAGCAGTTCTTC. This translates into CAWTSGYNEQFF.